The 4 T cell receptor beta chains reported below all come from one sample, sequenced in a study of cytomegalovirus exposure and HLA in healthy donors. 60 Vbeta and 13 Jbeta primers were used in PCR. This table comes from immunoSEQ multiplex PCR, and its TCRdb copy is limited to in-frame clones, with some not included. The data show 50,000 to 65,000 clones, around 72% seen once. Sequences were obtained from PBMCs. The receptors derive from a man aged 18 to 35 in good health and CMV-seronegative.

The chain couples TRBV10-3 to TRBJ2-5; no definite D call. This CDR3 has 14 residues. The germline V gene has CDR1 ENHRY and CDR2 SYGVKD. V lost 2 bases, J lost 3 bases, and 10 bases lay in between. The CDR3, as DNA: TGTGCCATCAGTGAGCATACGGTGGAAGAGACCCAGTACTTC. It translates to CAISEHTVEETQYF.

The chain joins TRBV6-1 to TRBJ1-2; no clear D gene. In germline, CDR1 is MNHNS, CDR2 SASEGT. Trimming cost V 0 bases and J 4 bases, with 18 bases left between them. The CDR3 is 17 amino acids. CDR3 residues: CASSEARASPRGYGYTF. The CDR3 nucleotides read TGTGCCAGCAGTGAAGCCCGTGCTTCCCCCCGAGGCTATGGCTACACCTTC.

This clone was recorded only once. The J gene is TRBJ1-2, the V gene TRBV4-3; D call uncertain. The CDR3 totals 13 residues. The ends were cut back, 2 bases at V and 2 bases at J, with 6 bases in the middle. CDR1 is LGHNA and CDR2 is YSLEER in the germline V gene. CDR3: CASSQPGNYGYTF. CDR3 DNA sequence: TGCGCCAGCAGCCAACCGGGAAACTATGGCTACACCTTC.

The chain is built from TRBV7-2 and TRBJ1-5, with a possible D match to TRBD1 (6 bases). Germline V gene sequence: CDR1 SGHTA, CDR2 FQGNSA. V was clipped by 5 bases and J by 6 bases, with 14 bases between them. The CDR3 length is 14 residues. The CDR3 protein is CASSQGGVVQPQHF. CDR3 in DNA: TGTGCCAGCAGCCAAGGGGGGGTTGTTCAGCCCCAGCATTTT.